The sequence of this T cell receptor (beta chain) was determined in a study of blood T cell repertoires in COVID-19. Study background: Sources were T cells, B-cell-depleted T cells, or PBMCs; the material itself was cDNA or gDNA.

The data were produced by immunoSEQ multiplex PCR, yet TCRdb's version contains in-frame clones alone and is incomplete. The table shows approximately 100,000 clones, with roughly 81% occurring only once. This clone was recorded once. This CDR3 has 15 residues. Per germline, CDR1 LGHDT and CDR2 YNNKEL (reference sequence). Trimming removed 7 bases at V and 1 base at J, with 16 bases between. Sequencing input: peripheral blood. The clonotype was recovered from a human donor in a cohort sampled during active COVID-19. The genes are TRBV3-1 (or the pseudogene TRBV3-2) and TRBJ1-1; D perhaps matches TRBD1 (6 bases). Here the CDR3 reads CASTAQGTGNTEAFF. In DNA form, the CDR3 reads TGTGCCAGCACTGCTCAGGGGACGGGGAACACTGAAGCTTTCTTT.